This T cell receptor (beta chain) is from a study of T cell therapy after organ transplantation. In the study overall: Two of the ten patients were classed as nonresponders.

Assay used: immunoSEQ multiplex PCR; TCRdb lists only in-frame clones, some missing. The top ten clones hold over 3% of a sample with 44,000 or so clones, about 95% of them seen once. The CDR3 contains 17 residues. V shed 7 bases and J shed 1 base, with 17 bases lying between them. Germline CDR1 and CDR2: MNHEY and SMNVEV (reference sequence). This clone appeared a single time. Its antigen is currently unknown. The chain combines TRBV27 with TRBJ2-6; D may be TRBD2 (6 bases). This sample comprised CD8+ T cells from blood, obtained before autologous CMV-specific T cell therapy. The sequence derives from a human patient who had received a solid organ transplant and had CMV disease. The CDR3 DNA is TGTGCCAGCACACTGGCGGGGAAAGGGTCTGGGGCCAACGTCCTGACTTTC. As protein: CASTLAGKGSGANVLTF.